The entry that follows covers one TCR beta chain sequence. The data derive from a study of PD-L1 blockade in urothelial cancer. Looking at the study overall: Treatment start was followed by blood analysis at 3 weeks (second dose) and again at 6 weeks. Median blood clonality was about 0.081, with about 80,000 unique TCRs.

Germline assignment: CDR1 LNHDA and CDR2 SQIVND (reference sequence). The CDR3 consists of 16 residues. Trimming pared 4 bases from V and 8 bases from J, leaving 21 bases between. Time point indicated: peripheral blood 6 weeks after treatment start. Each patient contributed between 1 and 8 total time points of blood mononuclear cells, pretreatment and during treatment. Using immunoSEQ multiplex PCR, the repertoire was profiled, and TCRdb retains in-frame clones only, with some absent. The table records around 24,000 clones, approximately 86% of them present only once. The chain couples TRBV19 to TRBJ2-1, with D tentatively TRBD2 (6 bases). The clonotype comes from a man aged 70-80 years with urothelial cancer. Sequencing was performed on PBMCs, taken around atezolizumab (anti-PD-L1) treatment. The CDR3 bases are TGTGCCAGTAGTACTCCTTTGCGGGGTGGGCGCCATGAGCAGTTCTTC. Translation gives CASSTPLRGGRHEQFF.